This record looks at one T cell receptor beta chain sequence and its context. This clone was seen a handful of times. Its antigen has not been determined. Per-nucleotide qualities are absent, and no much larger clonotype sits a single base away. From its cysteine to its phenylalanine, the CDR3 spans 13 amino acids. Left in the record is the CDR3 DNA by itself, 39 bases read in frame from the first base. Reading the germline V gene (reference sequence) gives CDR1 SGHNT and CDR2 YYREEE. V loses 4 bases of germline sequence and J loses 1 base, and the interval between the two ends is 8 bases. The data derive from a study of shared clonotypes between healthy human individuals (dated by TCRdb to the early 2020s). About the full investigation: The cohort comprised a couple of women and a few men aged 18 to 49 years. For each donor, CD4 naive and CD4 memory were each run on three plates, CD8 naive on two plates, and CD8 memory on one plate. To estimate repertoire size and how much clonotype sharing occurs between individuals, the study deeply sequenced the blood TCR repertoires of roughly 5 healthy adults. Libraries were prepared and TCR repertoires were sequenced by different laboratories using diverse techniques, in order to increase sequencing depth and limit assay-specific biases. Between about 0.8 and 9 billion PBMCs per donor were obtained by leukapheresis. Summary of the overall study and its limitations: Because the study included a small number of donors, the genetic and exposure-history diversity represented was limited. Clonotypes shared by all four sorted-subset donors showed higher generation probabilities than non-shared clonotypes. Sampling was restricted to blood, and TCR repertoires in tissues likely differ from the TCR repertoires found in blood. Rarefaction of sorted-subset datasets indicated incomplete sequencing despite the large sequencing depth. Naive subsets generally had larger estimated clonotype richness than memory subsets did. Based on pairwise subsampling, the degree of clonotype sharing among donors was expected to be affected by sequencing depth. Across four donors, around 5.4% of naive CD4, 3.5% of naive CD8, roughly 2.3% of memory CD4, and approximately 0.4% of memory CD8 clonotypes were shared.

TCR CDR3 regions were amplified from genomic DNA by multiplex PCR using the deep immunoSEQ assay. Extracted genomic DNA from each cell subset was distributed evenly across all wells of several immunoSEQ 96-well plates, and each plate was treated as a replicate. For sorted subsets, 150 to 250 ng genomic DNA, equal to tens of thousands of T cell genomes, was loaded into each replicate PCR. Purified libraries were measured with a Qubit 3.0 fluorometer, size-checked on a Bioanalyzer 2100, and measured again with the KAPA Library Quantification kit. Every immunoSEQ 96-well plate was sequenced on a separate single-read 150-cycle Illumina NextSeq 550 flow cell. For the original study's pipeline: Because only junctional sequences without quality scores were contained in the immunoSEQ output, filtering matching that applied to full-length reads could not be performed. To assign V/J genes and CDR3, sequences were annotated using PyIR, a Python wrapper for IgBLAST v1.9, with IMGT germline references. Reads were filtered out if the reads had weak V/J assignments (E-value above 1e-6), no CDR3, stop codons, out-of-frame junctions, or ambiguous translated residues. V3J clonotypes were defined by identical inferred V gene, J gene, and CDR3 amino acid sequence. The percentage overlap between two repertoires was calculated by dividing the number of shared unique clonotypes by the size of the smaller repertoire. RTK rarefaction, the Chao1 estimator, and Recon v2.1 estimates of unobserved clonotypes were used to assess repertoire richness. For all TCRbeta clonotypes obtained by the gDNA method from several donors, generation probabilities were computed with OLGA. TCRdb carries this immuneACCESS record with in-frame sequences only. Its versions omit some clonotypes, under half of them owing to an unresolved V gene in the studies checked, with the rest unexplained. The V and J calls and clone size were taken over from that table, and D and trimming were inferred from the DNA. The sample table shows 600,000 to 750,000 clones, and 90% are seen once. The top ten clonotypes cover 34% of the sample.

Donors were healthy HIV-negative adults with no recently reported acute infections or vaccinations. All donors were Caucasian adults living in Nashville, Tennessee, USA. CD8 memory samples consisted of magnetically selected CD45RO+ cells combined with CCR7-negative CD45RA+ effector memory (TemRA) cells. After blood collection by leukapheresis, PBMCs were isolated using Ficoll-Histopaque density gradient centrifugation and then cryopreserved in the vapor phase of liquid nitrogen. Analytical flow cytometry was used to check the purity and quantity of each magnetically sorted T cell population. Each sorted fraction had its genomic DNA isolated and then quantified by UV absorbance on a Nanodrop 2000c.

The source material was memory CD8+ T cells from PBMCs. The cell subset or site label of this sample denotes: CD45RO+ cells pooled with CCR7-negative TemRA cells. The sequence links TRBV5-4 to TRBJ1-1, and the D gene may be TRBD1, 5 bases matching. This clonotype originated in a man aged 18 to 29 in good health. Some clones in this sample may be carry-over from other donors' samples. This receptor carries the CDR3 CASSQGRNTEAFF. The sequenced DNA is TGTGCCAGCAGCCAGGGACGGAACACTGAAGCTTTCTTT. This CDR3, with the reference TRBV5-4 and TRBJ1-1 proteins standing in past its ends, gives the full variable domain ETGVTQSPTHLIKTRGQQVTLRCSSQSGHNTVSWYQQALGQGPQFIFQYYREEENGRGNFPPRFSGLQFPNYSSELNVNALELDDSALYLCASSQGRNTEAFFGQGTRLTVV.